The clone carrying this T cell receptor beta chain was observed a handful of times. A clone one base away is much larger, so this may be a read error. These data come from a study of read filtering for tumor transcriptome and immune sequencing. Whole-study context: Transcriptome libraries were built from DNase-treated RNA.

From about 400 ng of RNA, a library with molecular barcoded alpha/delta and beta/gamma adaptors was made. A single record per CDR3 protein comes from TCRdb applying MiXCR to the reads. Seen here are approximately 50,000 distinct CDR3 sequences, 20% observed once, and the top ten hold about a sixth. This CDR3 has 14 amino acids. Germline assignment: CDR1 DFQATT and CDR2 SNEGSKA (reference sequence). The receptor was derived from a donor over 35 with multiple myeloma. The specimen was a population of CD138-negative cells sorted from bone marrow. This chain uses TRBV20-1 with TRBJ1-6; D gene ambiguous. The CDR3 DNA sequence: TGCAGTGCTAGGGCCACGAGTTCCCGATCACCCCTCCGCTTT. Translated: CSARATSSRSPLRF.